In its sample, the clone carrying this TCR beta chain was seen many times. Antigen specificity is unknown. Read sequence stops 3 residues before the CDR3 end, and the germline J gene provides the missing end. Trimming removed 3 bases at V and 2 bases at J, with 8 bases between. CDR1 and CDR2 (germline): SGHTA, FQGTGA. CDR3 length equals 14 residues. This sample was taken from a study of T cell clonality in common variable immunodeficiency. Each donor provided roughly 4.5 to 9 ml of heparinized whole blood. Sequencing input was equivalent genomic DNA from CVID and controls. TCRdb keeps only in-frame clones here, not all; method: immunoSEQ multiplex PCR. The sample shows approximately 58,000 clones, none of them appearing just once. Broader study findings: CVID subjects had higher TCRbeta clonality than healthy controls, most marked in about a third. Compared with controls, CVID subjects had fewer shared TCRbeta clones.

The genes are TRBV7-3 and TRBJ1-3, with D possibly matching TRBD1 (5 bases). This receptor was obtained from a person aged 18 to 70 in good health. Sequenced input: peripheral blood mononuclear cells. Partial CDR3 DNA: TGTGCCAGCAGCTTGGGCAGGGCTGGAAACACC. This codes for CASSLGRAGNT. The full-length CDR3 reads as CASSLGRAGNTIYF. Variable domain in full (rest from reference TRBV7-3 and TRBJ1-3): GAGVSQTPSNKVTEKGKYVELRCDPISGHTALYWYRQSLGQGPEFLIYFQGTGAADDSGLPNDRFFAVRPEGSVSTLKIQRTERGDSAVYLCASSLGRAGNTIYFGEGSWLTVV.